The sequence of this T cell receptor beta chain was determined in a study of metastatic and nonmetastatic thyroid tumors (dated by TCRdb to the early 2020s). At the level of the whole study: Repertoires from peripheral blood and from tumor or nodule tissue samples of malignant and benign thyroid patients were compared.

The CDR3 runs 15 amino acids, cysteine and phenylalanine included. The retained sequence is limited to the CDR3, 45 bases, with the frame set at the first base. The germline ends are 21 bases apart after V is trimmed by 8 bases and J by 5 bases. For CDR1 and CDR2, the germline V gene lists MNHNS and SASEGT. None of the patients had been given any treatment before thyroid surgery. The study retrospectively analysed patient clinical samples collected from the early 2010s to the late 2010s using T-cell receptor beta sequencing. The library was built by means of PCR. Instrument on record: Illumina HiSeq 4000. The TCR beta-chain CDR3 region of each patient was profiled by high-throughput sequencing. Per the authors' processing: A classifier to discriminate distant-metastatic papillary thyroid cancer patients was built from CDR3 differences across clinicopathological groups. Repertoire diversity was assessed with the Shannon index, and tumor-blood repertoire similarity with the Morisita-Horn index. TCRdb's own reprocessing of the public reads used fastp at Q25 and MiXCR and kept productive beta chains. The V and J calls were determined by TCRdb, not by the authors. Within this sample are tens of thousands of clones, with about 13% of them counted one time only. The leading ten clones occupy around 11% of the sample.

The paper's findings and limits, for the study overall: In both blood and tumor samples, TCR beta diversity was reported to be significantly higher in malignant tumors than in benign nodules.

Details on this clone: What antigen it recognizes has not been identified. The input lacks base qualities; no much larger clone sits a single base away.

Sequencing used blood. The chain is made from TRBV6-1 and TRBJ2-5; the D match is possibly TRBD1 or TRBD2, with 5 bases aligned in each. This clonotype was sampled from a female donor with papillary thyroid cancer or a benign thyroid nodule (not recorded which). Some clones in this sample may be carry-over from other donors' samples. CDR3 sequence: CASDGASLGQETQYF. At the DNA level, the sequence is TGTGCCAGCGACGGGGCCTCCCTGGGCCAGGAGACCCAGTACTTC.